Below, 26 T cell receptor beta chains from the same sample are listed, as sequenced in a study of Tregs in tolerant kidney transplant recipients. Antigens of these TCRs are unknown. TCRdb's table, derived via immunoSEQ multiplex PCR, lists solely in-frame clones and lacks some. The data show about 20,000 clones, 65% seen once. Sequenced material: Tregs from blood cultured with allogeneic cells. These receptors all stem from a human donor in good health.

This chain links TRBV7-3 with TRBJ2-1; 8 bases map to TRBD1. The CDR3 consists of 14 residues. CDR1 and CDR2 (germline): SGHTA, FQGTGA. The V segment lost 5 bases and the J segment 5 bases; nucleotides outside the gene matches: 5. CDR3 region: CASSVQGANNEQFF. As DNA, the CDR3 is TGTGCCAGCAGCGTCCAGGGGGCTAACAATGAGCAGTTCTTC.

This clone has a handful of counts. J is TRBJ2-7 and V is TRBV7-9; the D is unclear. CDR3 length: 15 residues. V lost 1 base and J 1 base, leaving 11 bases between the germline ends. Germline assignment: CDR1 SEHNR and CDR2 FQNEAQ (reference sequence). CDR3 nucleotides: TGTGCCAGCAGCTTAGTTTTTCTGGGGTCCTACGAGCAGTACTTC. This sequence encodes CASSLVFLGSYEQYF.

This rearrangement joins TRBV19 to TRBJ2-1; no firm D call. The V and J ends lost 0 bases and 7 bases respectively, with 16 bases between them. The length of the CDR3 is 16 residues. Germline V CDR1 and CDR2: LNHDA, SQIVND (reference sequence). DNA for the CDR3: TGTGCCAGTAGTATAGATGGGCTCGGTGTCCTGAATGAGCAGTTCTTC. This codes for CASSIDGLGVLNEQFF.

This chain joins TRBV5-1 and TRBJ1-4, with TRBD1 identical over 8 bases. In germline, CDR1 is SGHRS, CDR2 YFSETQ. The CDR3 is made up of 15 amino acids. Germline trimming cut 5 bases from V and 5 bases from J; bases unmatched to any gene: 8. The CDR3 DNA reads TGCGCCAGCAGGGGGACAGGCGACCCAAATGAAAAACTGTTTTTT. As protein: CASRGTGDPNEKLFF.

J is TRBJ1-1 and V is TRBV4-1; D gene uncertain. CDR1 is MGHRA, CDR2 YSYEKL, per germline. The CDR3 has 13 residues. Trimming removed 8 bases from V and 2 bases from J, with 12 bases in between. The CDR3 protein is CASRLASNTEAFF. The CDR3 region has the DNA TGCGCCAGCCGACTTGCCTCCAACACTGAAGCTTTCTTT.

The chain has TRBV15 and TRBJ2-1, with 10 bases lining up with TRBD2. The V segment lost 2 bases and the J segment 3 bases; nucleotides outside the gene matches: 1. The length of the CDR3 is 15 residues. Germline CDR1 is LNHNV and CDR2 is YYDKDF (reference sequence). CDR3 DNA: TGTGCCACCAGCAGACTAGCGGGAGTCTACAATGAGCAGTTCTTC. The encoded protein is CATSRLAGVYNEQFF.

The chain links TRBV27 to TRBJ2-3, with D hard to call. From germline, CDR1 is MNHEY and CDR2 SMNVEV (reference sequence). V dropped 6 bases and J dropped 0 bases, with 13 bases sitting between them. The CDR3 loop spans 15 amino acids. CDR3 sequence: CASSLGFTSTDTQYF. The CDR3 DNA is TGTGCCAGCAGCTTGGGTTTTACTAGCACAGATACGCAGTATTTT.

This chain joins TRBV5-5 and TRBJ1-3, with TRBD1 identical over 7 bases. The CDR3 length is 15 residues. V lost 6 bases and J lost 4; bases outside the gene matches: 10. Germline CDR1 reads SGHKS; CDR2 reads YYEKEE (reference sequence). The CDR3 sequence: CASNQPPGQGNTIYF. The CDR3 DNA follows: TGTGCCAGCAACCAACCACCGGGACAGGGAAACACCATATATTTT. The full variable domain, in which reference TRBV5-5 and TRBJ1-3 provide the parts outside the CDR3, is DAGVTQSPTHLIKTRGQQVTLRCSPISGHKSVSWYQQVLGQGPQFIFQYYEKEERGRGNFPDRFSARQFPNYSSELNVNALLLGDSALYLCASNQPPGQGNTIYFGEGSWLTVV.

By share of the sample, this clone is medium-sized. V is TRBV2 and J is TRBJ2-3, with D possibly matching TRBD1 (5 bases). This CDR3 spans 15 amino acids. V shed 6 bases and J shed 1 base, with 14 bases lying between them. From germline, CDR1 is SNHLY and CDR2 FYNNEI. This CDR3 reads CASSPQGLGTDTQYF. The CDR3 coding sequence is TGTGCCAGCAGCCCGCAGGGATTGGGCACAGATACGCAGTATTTT.

This clone was counted only a few times. The chain employs TRBV5-1 and TRBJ2-5, with TRBD1 matching over 8 bases. The CDR3 sequence is 13 residues long. V lost 7 bases and J lost 2; bases outside the gene matches: 4. Germline assignment: CDR1 SGHRS and CDR2 YFSETQ. CDR3 residues: CASGTGWQETQYF. Here the CDR3 DNA reads TGCGCCAGCGGGACAGGTTGGCAAGAGACCCAGTACTTC.

V and J are TRBV7-2 and TRBJ2-7, with D uncertain. The CDR3 is made up of 18 amino acids. Germline CDR1 SGHTA, CDR2 FQGNSA. Deletions cut 1 base from V and 4 bases from J, with 23 bases between. CDR3 in DNA: TGTGCCAGCAGCTTAGAGGCGGCGCGAAGAATTCTGATTTACGAGCAGTACTTC. This encodes CASSLEAARRILIYEQYF.

The V gene is TRBV6-5, the J gene TRBJ2-3; possibly TRBD1 for D (5 bases). Germline assignment: CDR1 MNHEY and CDR2 SVGAGI. V shed 2 bases and J shed 7 bases, with 16 bases lying between them. The CDR3 covers 15 residues. In nucleotides, the CDR3 is TGTGCCAGCAGTTACGGCCCAGGGTGGTCAAATACGCAGTATTTT. Its protein is CASSYGPGWSNTQYF.

The chain is built from TRBV23-1 and TRBJ1-5; D perhaps matches TRBD1 (5 bases). TRBV23-1 is designated an ORF whose function remains uncertain. The CDR3 is made up of 12 amino acids. V was pared by 4 bases and J by 11 bases, with 12 bases between. The CDR3 DNA sequence: TGCGCCAGCAGTCCAGATGGGGGGTCCCAGCATTTT. It translates to CASSPDGGSQHF.

The rearrangement uses TRBV27 and TRBJ1-1; a possible D gene is TRBD1 (5 bases). The CDR3 runs to 15 residues. Trimming stripped 0 bases from V and 4 bases from J, with 12 bases between. Germline V gene data show CDR1 as MNHEY and CDR2 as SMNVEV (reference sequence). CDR3 region: CASSLSVGGGTEAFF. The CDR3 DNA sequence: TGTGCCAGCAGTTTATCAGTCGGGGGGGGCACTGAAGCTTTCTTT.

This chain's CDR3 is CASSLPGQFNYGYTF. For the CDR3, the DNA is TGCGCCAGCAGCCTCCCGGGACAATTCAACTATGGCTACACCTTC. The V call is TRBV5-1, the J call TRBJ1-2; perhaps TRBD1 as D (6 bases). V shed 4 bases and J shed 2 bases, with 15 bases lying between them. Germline CDR1 SGHRS, CDR2 YFSETQ. The CDR3 loop spans 15 amino acids.

The gene calls are TRBV9 and TRBJ1-2; 7 nucleotides match TRBD1. Germline CDR1 SGDLS, CDR2 YYNGEE. This CDR3 has 15 residues. V lost 0 bases, J lost 4 bases, and 6 bases stayed unmatched. The CDR3 reads CASSVGRQGFYGYTF. For the CDR3, the DNA is TGTGCCAGCAGCGTAGGTCGACAGGGATTCTATGGCTACACCTTC. Looking up the rest from reference TRBV9 and TRBJ1-2 gives the full variable domain: DSGVTQTPKHLITATGQRVTLRCSPRSGDLSVYWYQQSLDQGLQFLIQYYNGEERAKGNILERFSAQQFPDLHSELNLSSLELGDSALYFCASSVGRQGFYGYTFGSGTRLTVV.

The V and J genes are TRBV21-1 and TRBJ1-5. TRBV21-1 is a listed pseudogene. The CDR3 loop spans 16 amino acids. The CDR3 DNA reads TGTGCCAGCAGCCCGTCCCCCCAGGGGGGGGATCAGCCCCAGCATTTT. Its translation: CASSPSPQGGDQPQHF.

This clone was observed once. The chain is built from TRBV19 and TRBJ1-5; D remains unclear. V was trimmed by 2 bases and J by 3 bases, leaving 8 bases between them. The CDR3 consists of 14 residues. Germline values: CDR1 LNHDA, CDR2 SQIVND (reference sequence). The CDR3 region has the DNA TGTGCCAGTAGTATACCCAGACCCAATCAGCCCCAGCATTTT. Translation gives CASSIPRPNQPQHF.

CDR3: CASSFGIQETQYF. CDR3 coding DNA: TGTGCCAGCAGCTTTGGCATACAAGAGACCCAGTACTTC. The chain employs TRBV13 and TRBJ2-5; no definite D call. V was pared by 3 bases and J by 2 bases, with 7 bases between. Germline CDR1 is PRHDT and CDR2 is FYEKMQ (reference sequence). The CDR3 sequence is 13 residues long.

The J gene is TRBJ2-1, the V gene TRBV5-4, with TRBD2 matching over 10 bases. The CDR3 spans 15 residues. Trimming cost V 4 bases and J 2 bases; bases outside gene matches: 3. Germline CDR1 is SGHNT and CDR2 is YYREEE (reference sequence). CDR3 DNA sequence: TGTGCCAGCAGCCCTAGCGGGAGCGCCTACAATGAGCAGTTCTTC. Translating it yields CASSPSGSAYNEQFF.

This clone is deemed medium-sized. The rearrangement joins TRBV10-1 to TRBJ1-5, with 9 positions matching TRBD1. Germline V gene lookup returns CDR1 WNHNN and CDR2 SYGVQD (reference sequence). The ends lost 4 bases at V and 2 bases at J; junction bases unmatched: 0. The CDR3 sequence is 14 residues long. As DNA, the CDR3 is TGCGCCAGCAGTGGGGACAGGGGCAATCAGCCCCAGCATTTT. It specifies CASSGDRGNQPQHF.

This chain links TRBV27 with TRBJ1-5; weak D call: TRBD1 (5 bases). This CDR3 spans 16 amino acids. Germline V gives CDR1 MNHEY, CDR2 SMNVEV (reference sequence). V was trimmed by 5 bases and J by 3 bases, leaving 17 bases between them. CDR3 DNA sequence: TGTGCCAGCAGTATCTTGGCAGGGAACTTCAATCAGCCCCAGCATTTT. Amino acids: CASSILAGNFNQPQHF.

The DNA of the CDR3 is TGTGCCAGCAGCCCCGTCATATATGGCTACACCTTC. Translated, it gives CASSPVIYGYTF. This chain connects TRBV7-9 to TRBJ1-2; D is uncertain. V was trimmed by 5 bases and J by 5 bases, leaving 9 bases between them. This CDR3 spans 12 amino acids. CDR1 is SEHNR and CDR2 is FQNEAQ in the germline V gene (reference sequence).

This clone has a handful of counts. In DNA form, the CDR3 reads TGTGCCAGCTCACCAGGTTTCTGGGGGCAGTTCTTC. It translates to CASSPGFWGQFF. The J gene is TRBJ2-1, the V gene TRBV18, with D hard to call. Germline CDR1 and CDR2: KGHSH and LQKENI. Trimming removed 2 bases at V and 12 bases at J, with 11 bases between. The CDR3 consists of 12 residues. Complete variable domain (other parts from reference TRBV18 and TRBJ2-1): NAGVMQNPRHLVRRRGQEARLRCSPMKGHSHVYWYRQLPEEGLKFMVYLQKENIIDESGMPKERFSAEFPKEGPSILRIQQVVRGDSAAYFCASSPGFWGQFFGPGTRLTVL.

The rearrangement links TRBV30 to TRBJ2-2; 11 bases line up with TRBD2. Unmatched junction bases numbered 6, after V lost 4 bases and J lost 2 bases. The CDR3 contains 16 residues. CDR1 is GTSNPN and CDR2 is SVGIG in the germline V gene (reference sequence). The CDR3 sequence is CAWTGTSGSNTGELFF. In DNA form, the CDR3 reads TGTGCCTGGACGGGTACTAGCGGGAGCAACACCGGGGAGCTGTTTTTT.

In nucleotides, the CDR3 is TGTGCCAGTATGGGGGGAGAGACCCAGTACTTC. Translated, it gives CASMGGETQYF. This sequence joins TRBV19 and TRBJ2-5; possible D gene TRBD2, 6 bases. V lost 7 bases and J lost 4, with 7 bases in between. This CDR3 has 11 residues. Germline CDR1 LNHDA, CDR2 SQIVND (reference sequence). The variable domain in full, completed from reference TRBV19 and TRBJ2-5, reads DGGITQSPKYLFRKEGQNVTLSCEQNLNHDAMYWYRQDPGQGLRLIYYSQIVNDFQKGDIAEGYSVSREKKESFPLTVTSAQKNPTAFYLCASMGGETQYFGPGTRLLVL.